This T cell receptor (beta chain) was captured in a study of T-cell memory formation after mild COVID-19. Study details: The two donors had largely donor-specific TCR clusters.

The CDR3 has 13 residues. In germline, CDR1 is SGHRS, CDR2 YFSETQ. V was cut by 7 bases and J by 4 bases, with 14 bases left in between. This clonotype has at least ten counts. TCRdb called the 5' RACE reads again in MiXCR, with one record for every CDR3 protein. The sample lists 450,000 or so distinct CDR3 sequences; roughly 20% were seen once. V is TRBV5-1 and J is TRBJ1-1, with D tentatively TRBD1 (6 bases). The clonotype originates from an adult woman who had mild COVID-19 (a few samples of this study predate the infection). Cell type and time point are not known. Source material: PBMCs or a T cell subset sorted from them (not recorded which). Here the CDR3 reads CASGNTRGTEAFF. CDR3 DNA: TGCGCCAGCGGCAACACCAGGGGCACTGAAGCTTTCTTT.